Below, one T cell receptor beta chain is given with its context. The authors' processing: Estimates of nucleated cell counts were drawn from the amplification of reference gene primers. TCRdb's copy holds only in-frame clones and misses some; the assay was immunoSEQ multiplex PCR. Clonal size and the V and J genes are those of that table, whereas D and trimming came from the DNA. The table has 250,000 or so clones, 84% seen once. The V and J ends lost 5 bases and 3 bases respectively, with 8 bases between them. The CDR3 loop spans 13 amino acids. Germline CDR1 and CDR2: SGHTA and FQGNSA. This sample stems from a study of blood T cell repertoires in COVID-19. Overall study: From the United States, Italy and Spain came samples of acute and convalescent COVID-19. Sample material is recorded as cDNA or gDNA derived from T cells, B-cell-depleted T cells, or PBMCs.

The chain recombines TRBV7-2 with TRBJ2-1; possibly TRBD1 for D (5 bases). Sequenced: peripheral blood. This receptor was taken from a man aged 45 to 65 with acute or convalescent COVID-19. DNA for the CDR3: TGTGCCAGCAGCATAGACAGCTACAATGAGCAGTTCTTC. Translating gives CASSIDSYNEQFF.